This TCR beta chain came from a study of blood T cell repertoires in COVID-19. V was shortened by 1 base and J by 3 bases, with 12 bases between the two germline ends. The CDR3 extends over 15 amino acids. Per germline, CDR1 MGHRA and CDR2 YSYEKL. TCRdb's copy holds only in-frame clones and misses some; the assay was immunoSEQ multiplex PCR. The sample holds about 240,000 clones, about 90% seen once. Sequenced: PBMCs or T cells enriched from blood (not recorded which). The chain joins TRBV4-1 to TRBJ1-2; no definite D call. The sequence was obtained from a woman in her 40s with acute COVID-19. The CDR3 protein is CASSQGEHSYYGYTF. The CDR3 bases are TGCGCCAGCAGCCAAGGGGAGCACAGCTACTATGGCTACACCTTC.